Following are 26 T cell receptor beta chains from one sample sequenced in a study of cytomegalovirus exposure and HLA in healthy donors. 13 Jbeta primers and 60 Vbeta primers were used for the PCR. Profiling relied on immunoSEQ multiplex PCR, and the TCRdb table lists in-frame clones only, not all of them. The sample includes around 150,000 clones, about three quarters of them seen just once. Sequencing was carried out using PBMCs. The receptors were sampled from a woman in her forties or fifties in good health and CMV-seropositive.

The chain has TRBV19 and TRBJ2-5, with 8 bases identical to TRBD1. CDR1 and CDR2 from the germline V gene are LNHDA and SQIVND (reference sequence). This CDR3 comprises 13 residues. With V trimmed by 5 bases and J by 1 base, 0 bases remained unmatched. CDR3 nucleotides: TGTGCCAGTAGTGGACAGGGCCAAGAGACCCAGTACTTC. As protein: CASSGQGQETQYF.

This chain connects TRBV18 to TRBJ1-1; 7 bases map to TRBD1. CDR3 length: 14 residues. With 6 bases clipped from V and 5 bases from J, the junction kept 9 bases outside the gene matches. Per germline, CDR1 KGHSH and CDR2 LQKENI. The CDR3 region is CASSLGQQETEAFF. The CDR3 DNA reads TGTGCCAGCTCTCTGGGACAGCAGGAGACTGAAGCTTTCTTT.

The chain carries TRBV9 and TRBJ2-2, with D possibly TRBD2 on 6 matching bases. The CDR3 is 16 residues long. Germline V lookup: CDR1 SGDLS, CDR2 YYNGEE. V lost 0 bases, J lost 4 bases, and 13 bases lay in between. The chain's CDR3 is CASSVGGGIFTGELFF. In DNA, the CDR3 is TGTGCCAGCAGCGTAGGTGGGGGGATATTCACCGGGGAGCTGTTTTTT. The complete variable domain, with remaining parts taken from reference TRBV9 and TRBJ2-2, reads DSGVTQTPKHLITATGQRVTLRCSPRSGDLSVYWYQQSLDQGLQFLIQYYNGEERAKGNILERFSAQQFPDLHSELNLSSLELGDSALYFCASSVGGGIFTGELFFGEGSRLTVL.

V gene TRBV6-9 combines with J gene TRBJ1-2; the match to TRBD1 covers 10 bases. The germline V gene encodes CDR1 MNHGY and CDR2 SVAAGI. The CDR3 is 13 residues long. V was pared by 6 bases and J by 4 bases, with 2 bases of the junction left unmatched. CDR3 sequence reads: CASRGQGCYGYTF. The CDR3 DNA reads as TGTGCCAGCAGGGGACAGGGGTGCTATGGCTACACCTTC.

The count of this clone is one. This rearrangement joins TRBV25-1 to TRBJ1-3; 10 bases match TRBD1. Germline V gene sequence: CDR1 MGHDK, CDR2 SYGVNS. Trimming removed 6 bases from V and 4 bases from J; junction bases left unmatched: 6. CDR3 size: 15 residues. CDR3 sequence: CASREDRGPGNTIYF. In nucleotides, the CDR3 is TGTGCCAGCAGAGAAGACAGGGGGCCGGGAAACACCATATATTTT.

The chain carries TRBV5-6 and TRBJ1-1; D gene ambiguous. Trimming removed 4 bases from V and 4 bases from J, with 14 bases in between. Germline V CDR1 and CDR2: SGHDT, YYEEEE. This CDR3 has 14 amino acids. This CDR3 is CASSGWQASTEAFF. CDR3 DNA: TGTGCCAGCAGCGGATGGCAGGCGAGCACTGAAGCTTTCTTT. The full variable domain, with the rest looked up from reference TRBV5-6 and TRBJ1-1, is DAGVTQSPTHLIKTRGQQVTLRCSPKSGHDTVSWYQQALGQGPQFIFQYYEEEERQRGNFPDRFSGHQFPNYSSELNVNALLLGDSALYLCASSGWQASTEAFFGQGTRLTVV.

This clone was seen only a few times. J is TRBJ1-1 and V is TRBV7-2; D unresolved. The CDR3 loop spans 14 amino acids. Germline loops: CDR1 SGHTA, CDR2 FQGNSA. The V gene lost 3 bases and the J gene lost 1 base, with 9 bases spanning the gap. The CDR3 nucleotides read TGTGCCAGCAGCTTCCGGGGAAAGAACACTGAAGCTTTCTTT. This encodes CASSFRGKNTEAFF.

This rearrangement joins TRBV6-5 to TRBJ1-2; tentatively, D is TRBD1 (5 bases). Germline CDR1 is MNHEY and CDR2 is SVGAGI. The CDR3 runs 15 residues. V shed 3 bases and J shed 0 bases, with 11 bases lying between them. The CDR3 bases are TGTGCCAGCAGTTATGTTAGGGGATCTAACTATGGCTACACCTTC. This translates into CASSYVRGSNYGYTF.

The chain links TRBV18 to TRBJ1-1; D not certain. Between the trimmed V and J ends, which lost 5 bases and 1 base, there was a span of 8 bases. The germline V gene encodes CDR1 KGHSH and CDR2 LQKENI. The CDR3 runs 13 residues. The CDR3 here is CASSITGNTEAFF. In DNA form, the CDR3 reads TGTGCCAGCTCAATTACGGGGAACACTGAAGCTTTCTTT.

V gene TRBV6-5 combines with J gene TRBJ2-7; TRBD2 matches 11 bases. Per germline, CDR1 MNHEY and CDR2 SVGAGI. V gave up 2 bases and J gave up 6 bases; unmatched junction bases: 3. This CDR3 comprises 14 residues. CDR3 protein: CASSYTGTSGEQYF. In DNA, the CDR3 is TGTGCCAGCAGTTACACAGGGACTAGCGGCGAGCAGTACTTC.

The gene calls are TRBV6-1 and TRBJ1-2; TRBD1 matches 7 bases. The trim removed 1 base at V and 6 bases at J, leaving 14 bases unmatched. The CDR3 totals 17 residues. The germline gives CDR1 MNHNS, CDR2 SASEGT. As DNA, the CDR3 is TGTGCCAGCAGTGAAGGACCGACAGGGTATGTCCTCAATGGCTACACCTTC. Translation gives CASSEGPTGYVLNGYTF.

V is TRBV7-9 and J is TRBJ2-3, with no clear D. Germline lookup yields CDR1 SEHNR and CDR2 FQNEAQ (reference sequence). Trimming removed 5 bases at V and 0 bases at J, with 9 bases between. The length of the CDR3 is 14 residues. The CDR3 sequence is CASSRALSTDTQYF. As DNA, the CDR3 is TGTGCCAGCAGCCGCGCCCTAAGCACAGATACGCAGTATTTT.

The rearrangement links TRBV5-4 to TRBJ2-5; 7 positions agree with TRBD1. With V trimmed by 4 bases and J by 2 bases, 5 bases remained unmatched. CDR3 length: 14 residues. Germline lookup yields CDR1 SGHNT and CDR2 YYREEE (reference sequence). In DNA, the CDR3 is TGTGCCAGCAGCCTCGGGACAGCACAAGAGACCCAGTACTTC. It yields the protein CASSLGTAQETQYF.

This chain's CDR3 is CASSRQNYEQYF. CDR3 DNA sequence: TGTGCCAGCAGCCGACAGAACTACGAGCAGTACTTC. The chain is built from TRBV28 and TRBJ2-5, with a possible D match to TRBD1 (5 bases). The tail of the sequence fits TRBJ2-7 better, so the J call may be wrong. The CDR3 contains 12 residues. The germline V gene encodes CDR1 MDHEN and CDR2 SYDVKM.

This chain uses TRBV6-5 with TRBJ1-1; perhaps TRBD1 as D (6 bases). CDR1 is MNHEY and CDR2 is SVGAGI in the germline V gene. V was cut by 6 bases and J by 2 bases, with 16 bases left in between. The CDR3 length is 15 residues. The CDR3 bases are TGTGCCAGCAGCCAGTCCACAGGGTTTAACACTGAAGCTTTCTTT. Its protein product is CASSQSTGFNTEAFF.

This chain connects TRBV7-9 to TRBJ1-5; 7 nucleotides line up with TRBD1. V lost 1 base and J lost 11; bases outside the gene matches: 11. The CDR3 is 15 residues long. Per germline, CDR1 SEHNR and CDR2 FQNEAQ (reference sequence). DNA for the CDR3: TGTGCCAGCAGCTTAGGGGCAGGGGGGCAATCAGCCCAGCATTTT. Amino acid sequence: CASSLGAGGQSAQHF.

The chain uses TRBV5-6 and TRBJ2-5; TRBD1 matches 9 bases. This CDR3 is 14 amino acids long. With 3 bases clipped from V and 2 bases from J, the junction kept 2 bases outside the gene matches. From germline, CDR1 is SGHDT and CDR2 YYEEEE. The CDR3 bases are TGTGCCAGCAGCTGGGACAGGGAACAAGAGACCCAGTACTTC. As protein: CASSWDREQETQYF.

The sample holds a few counts of this clone. This rearrangement joins TRBV5-1 to TRBJ1-1; D possibly corresponds to TRBD1 (5 bases). Trimming stripped 2 bases from V and 8 bases from J, with 19 bases between. The length of the CDR3 is 15 residues. Germline CDR1 SGHRS, CDR2 YFSETQ. CDR3 residues: CASSLVSVSGGEAFF. CDR3 nucleotide sequence: TGCGCCAGCAGCTTAGTGTCGGTTTCCGGGGGAGAAGCTTTCTTT.

The rearrangement links TRBV7-9 to TRBJ2-7; 7 bases align to TRBD2. The CDR3 extends over 15 amino acids. Germline loops: CDR1 SEHNR, CDR2 FQNEAQ (reference sequence). V lost 5 bases, J lost 6 bases, and 13 bases stayed unmatched. DNA of the CDR3: TGTGCCAGCAGCCCCTCAGGTGGGAGGGGTAGCGAGCAGTACTTC. Its protein is CASSPSGGRGSEQYF.

This clone was counted only a few times. The J gene is TRBJ2-5, the V gene TRBV4-1; perhaps TRBD2 as D (5 bases). The CDR3 is made up of 14 amino acids. V shed 2 bases and J shed 5 bases, with 12 bases lying between them. Germline assignment: CDR1 MGHRA and CDR2 YSYEKL. The CDR3 sequence: CASSQMRASETQYF. DNA of the CDR3: TGCGCCAGCAGCCAAATGAGGGCTTCGGAGACCCAGTACTTC.

The count of this clone is one. The chain recombines TRBV9 with TRBJ2-7, with TRBD1 as a possible D gene (5 bases). V was clipped by 3 bases and J by 0 bases, with 10 bases between them. CDR3 length: 14 residues. The germline CDR1 and CDR2 sequences are SGDLS and YYNGEE. CDR3 in DNA: TGTGCCAGCAGCGCGACAGCAATCTCCTACGAGCAGTACTTC. Translated, it gives CASSATAISYEQYF. Combining the CDR3 with reference TRBV9 and TRBJ2-7 gives the whole variable domain DSGVTQTPKHLITATGQRVTLRCSPRSGDLSVYWYQQSLDQGLQFLIQYYNGEERAKGNILERFSAQQFPDLHSELNLSSLELGDSALYFCASSATAISYEQYFGPGTRLTVT.

V and J are TRBV5-6 and TRBJ2-1; 7 bases line up with TRBD2. The CDR3 covers 15 residues. Trimming cost V 9 bases and J 0 bases; bases outside gene matches: 9. The germline gives CDR1 SGHDT, CDR2 YYEEEE. Here the CDR3 DNA reads TGTGCCACCACTACAGGCGGGAGCTCCTACAATGAGCAGTTCTTC. Protein sequence: CATTTGGSSYNEQFF. The variable domain in full, with the rest retrieved from reference TRBV5-6 and TRBJ2-1, is DAGVTQSPTHLIKTRGQQVTLRCSPKSGHDTVSWYQQALGQGPQFIFQYYEEEERQRGNFPDRFSGHQFPNYSSELNVNALLLGDSALYLCATTTGGSSYNEQFFGPGTRLTVL.

The chain employs TRBV5-4 and TRBJ2-7, with 7 nucleotides matching TRBD1. Germline V gene data show CDR1 as SGHNT and CDR2 as YYREEE (reference sequence). V gave up 3 bases and J gave up 7 bases; unmatched junction bases: 16. This CDR3 region has 16 residues. Here the CDR3 DNA reads TGTGCCAGCAGCTCCCAGGAAGGGGGCCGGGTTGGGGAGCAGTACTTC. Amino acids: CASSSQEGGRVGEQYF.

A few counts support this clone. CDR3 sequence reads: CASSPDRGNEKLFF. The CDR3 coding sequence is TGTGCCAGCAGCCCGGACAGGGGGAATGAAAAACTGTTTTTT. The J gene is TRBJ1-4, the V gene TRBV5-6, with TRBD1 matching over 10 bases. The CDR3 runs 14 residues. V was clipped by 4 bases and J by 5 bases; unmatched bases: 2. Germline CDR1 is SGHDT and CDR2 is YYEEEE.

The CDR3 protein is CASRKDTDNEQFF. The CDR3 coding sequence is TGTGCCAGCCGAAAGGACACTGACAATGAGCAGTTCTTC. The chain employs TRBV5-6 and TRBJ2-1, with TRBD1 as a possible D gene (5 bases). The germline V gene has CDR1 SGHDT and CDR2 YYEEEE. V was trimmed by 7 bases and J by 5 bases, leaving 13 bases between them. There are 13 residues in the CDR3.

The CDR3 sequence: CASRETGFGNTIYF. The DNA for the CDR3 is TGTGCCAGCAGAGAGACAGGGTTTGGAAACACCATATATTTT. The chain uses TRBV25-1 and TRBJ1-3, with 7 nucleotides matching TRBD1. This CDR3 has 14 amino acids. V shed 6 bases, J shed 3 bases, and the junction held 5 bases outside the gene matches. Germline-derived CDR1 and CDR2 are MGHDK and SYGVNS. The variable domain in full, completed from reference TRBV25-1 and TRBJ1-3, reads EADIYQTPRYLVIGTGKKITLECSQTMGHDKMYWYQQDPGMELHLIHYSYGVNSTEKGDLSSESTVSRIRTEHFPLTLESARPSHTSQYLCASRETGFGNTIYFGEGSWLTVV.